This entry concerns a single T cell receptor (beta chain). Its cognate antigen has yet to be identified. Base qualities are not recorded, but no much larger clone differs from it by a single base. Including cysteine and phenylalanine, the CDR3 has 16 amino acids. Here the CDR3 DNA is all that survives: 48 bases in frame from base 1. As encoded in the germline V gene, CDR1 is SGHDN while CDR2 is FVKESK. V loses 0 bases, J loses 0 bases, and the germline ends lie 9 bases apart. Every donor in the study was a healthy Caucasian. Three pairs of female monozygotic twins, all aged roughly 18 to 29 years, were included in the twin cohort. Peripheral blood mononuclear cells were the source from which RNA for the TCR libraries was isolated. These data belong to a study of identical twins (dated by TCRdb to about 2016). Looking at the study overall: TCR alpha and beta repertoires from monozygotic twins, unrelated adults of various ages and cord blood were deep-sequenced to test whether fetal clonotypes persist. Replicate twin experiments were performed at different times using different library preparation protocols to rule out contamination.

Receptors were amplified or captured by 5' RACE. The data were produced on an Illumina HiSeq 2000. Template switching added a universal primer binding site, and the final cDNA carried a unique molecular identifier that allowed TCR cDNA molecules to be counted accurately. First-strand cDNA for TCR alpha and beta chains was synthesized from specific primers in the conserved constant-segment region. Each cDNA library was double barcoded, with a SMART-Mk sample barcode plus Illumina barcodes, to control for contamination. Two successive PCR steps introduced TruSeq adapter sequences along with Illumina sample barcodes. TCR alpha and beta cDNA libraries were sequenced on the Illumina HiSeq platform with custom primers. Per the source publication's procedure: MiGEC processed the raw reads to extract unique molecular identifiers, while MiXCR was used to determine the CDR3 positions. Recombination models were inferred per individual with the repgenHMM and IGoR tools using an EM algorithm. Shared clonotypes were analyzed with the tcR package in R, and sharing was normalized by the product of cloneset sizes. To study raw recombination free of thymic and clonal selection effects, out-of-frame nonproductive sequences were analyzed. In-frame beta chains were kept once TCRdb had trimmed the public reads at Q25 with fastp and called clones with MiXCR. CDR3 protein sequences are deduplicated, and each keeps its most common genes and DNA. The V and J calls here are based on TCRdb, not the publication. The sample contains some 730,000 distinct CDR3 sequences, about 20% of them found a single time. The top ten clonotypes cover about 12% of the sample.

Findings and caveats that apply to the study as a whole: Abundant cord blood beta clonotypes carried fewer insertions; young adult naive repertoires showed a weaker similar trend, while memory repertoires showed none. Compared with coincidental sharing between unrelated individuals, an excess of low generation-probability sequences was observed among out-of-frame TCR alpha sequences shared between twins. Zero-insertion analyses could be partly confounded by invariant T cells such as MAIT and iNKT, although diverse VJ usage argued against such confounding for most clonotypes. Because the same donors could not be followed over many years, the conclusions relied on cross-sectional statistical analysis. The excess sharing between twins in beta out-of-frame sequences was weaker because fewer shared sequences reduced the signal-to-noise ratio. In monozygotic twins, recombination models systematically underestimated out-of-frame TCR alpha sharing, but the models matched the sharing seen between unrelated individuals.

The same data also contributed to another study, on T cells expressing NK-cell markers. The second study, in turn, reports: Under ten donors provided sorted CD3+CD56+NKG2C+, CD3+CD56+NKG2C- and CD3+CD56-NKG2C+ T-cell subsets, whose TCR beta-chain repertoires were profiled. Seven of the eight sequenced donors were HCMV-seropositive and one was HCMV-seronegative. To restrict sorting to alphabetaTCR-expressing T cells, an anti-gammadeltaTCR antibody was added in several experiments. In roughly six donors, the dominant CD3+CD56+NKG2C+ clonotypes ranked among the top 10 CD8+ clonotypes, making up about 1.0-8% of CD8+ T cells. Those dominant clonotypes were again the most abundant among CD3+CD56-NKG2C+ cells in a few donors, at about 28.3-65%. It remained unclear whether the expanded NKG2C-expressing T cell clones were specific for HCMV antigens. The study sequenced eight donors, all healthy volunteers chosen at random: three men and five women. HCMV-specific IgG was detected in serum with a commercial ELISA kit to determine HCMV serostatus. For over 5 donors, bulk peripheral blood T-cell repertoires were also sequenced from unsorted PBMC. MIGEC was used to demultiplex reads and group reads by UMI, and MiTCR was used to assemble and quantify clonotypes. To remove erroneous sequences, TCR cDNA sequences were retained only when supported by two or more reads. The tcR package was used for downstream repertoire analysis, and clonotypes were matched across fractions by CDR3 nucleotide sequence plus V segment. VDJmatch was used to annotate antigen specificity against VDJdb, with one amino acid substitution in CDR3 permitted.

This sequence originates from a woman in her late teens or twenties in good health. The chain was built from TRBV14 and TRBJ2-1; perhaps TRBD2 is the D gene, with 5 bases matching. The specimen sequenced was PBMCs. The nucleotide sequence reads as follows: TGTGCCAGCAGCCAAGAGAAGGACTTCTCCTACAATGAGCAGTTCTTC. The encoded protein is CASSQEKDFSYNEQFF. The reference TRBV14 and TRBJ2-1 proteins fill in what lies around the CDR3, so the full variable domain reads EAGVTQFPSHSVIEKGQTVTLRCDPISGHDNLYWYRRVMGKEIKFLLHFVKESKQDESGMPNNRFLAERTGGTYSTLKVQPAELEDSGVYFCASSQEKDFSYNEQFFGPGTRLTVL.